Below are 25 T cell receptor beta chains sequenced from a single sample in a study of early stage breast cancer tumors. Libraries were prepared by immunoSEQ multiplex PCR; TCRdb keeps only in-frame clonotypes and omits some of them. This sample has tens of thousands of clones, with around 72% found just once. Sequencing was done on a sample of blood. Receptors originate from a person aged 45-60 years with breast cancer.

This clone was detected a few times. The rearrangement links TRBV7-9 to TRBJ1-2, with a tentative D call TRBD1 (5 bases). The germline V gene has CDR1 SEHNR and CDR2 FQNEAQ (reference sequence). CDR3 length: 14 residues. V lost 1 base to trimming and J lost 5 bases, with 11 bases between them. The CDR3 DNA is TGTGCCAGCAGCTTAGGGGGCGCGGGATATGGCTACACCTTC. Protein: CASSLGGAGYGYTF. The entire variable domain, with the rest obtained from reference TRBV7-9 and TRBJ1-2, is as follows: DTGVSQNPRHKITKRGQNVTFRCDPISEHNRLYWYRQTLGQGPEFLTYFQNEAQLEKSRLLSDRFSAERPKGSFSTLEIQRTEQGDSAMYLCASSLGGAGYGYTFGSGTRLTVV.

CDR3 nucleotides: TGCGCCAGCAAATCCGATTGGGACACCGGGGTCTATGGCTACACCTTC. It encodes CASKSDWDTGVYGYTF. This chain uses TRBV5-1 with TRBJ1-2, with D possibly TRBD1 on 6 matching bases. The V gene lost 6 bases and the J gene lost 4 bases, with 22 bases spanning the gap. The germline V gene has CDR1 SGHRS and CDR2 YFSETQ. The CDR3 covers 16 residues.

The genes are TRBV5-1 and TRBJ2-7; 10 nucleotides line up with TRBD1. Germline V gives CDR1 SGHRS, CDR2 YFSETQ. J gave up 4 bases and V 4 bases, and 8 bases lay outside the gene matches. The CDR3 covers 15 residues. DNA of the CDR3: TGCGCCAGCAGCAACCCCGGGACAGGGGCGTACGAGCAGTACGTC. Its protein product is CASSNPGTGAYEQYV.

The CDR3: CASSSEARGNEQFF. CDR3 DNA: TGTGCCAGCAGCTCCGAGGCCAGGGGAAATGAGCAGTTCTTC. The chain couples TRBV7-9 to TRBJ2-1; D may be TRBD1 (6 bases). The germline gives CDR1 SEHNR, CDR2 FQNEAQ (reference sequence). With 4 bases removed from V and 7 bases from J, the gap between germline ends came to 14 bases. CDR3 size: 14 residues.

The chain carries TRBV27 and TRBJ2-5, with D uncertain. Trimming removed 8 bases at V and 0 bases at J, with 19 bases between. The CDR3 covers 16 residues. The V gene's germline CDR1 is MNHEY and CDR2 SMNVEV (reference sequence). CDR3 in DNA: TGTGCCAGCGATCCTCGAGCTTTACGGTACCAAGAGACCCAGTACTTC. Translated, it gives CASDPRALRYQETQYF.

The chain uses TRBV29-1 and TRBJ2-7; D unclear. The V gene's germline CDR1 is SQVTM and CDR2 ANQGSEA. V gave up 4 bases and J gave up 2 bases, with 15 bases separating them. This CDR3 comprises 14 residues. CDR3 sequence (DNA): TGCAGCGTTGTTTCCGAGCGAGTCACCTACGAGCAGTACTTC. Translating it yields CSVVSERVTYEQYF.

In this sample, this clone turned up once. This chain connects TRBV6-5 to TRBJ2-3; 9 bases fit TRBD1. Germline trimming cut 0 bases from V and 4 bases from J; bases unmatched to any gene: 5. This CDR3 comprises 16 residues. The germline V gene encodes CDR1 MNHEY and CDR2 SVGAGI. The DNA for the CDR3 is TGTGCCAGCAGTTACTCTACAGGGGGCGCATCAGATACGCAGTATTTT. It is translated as CASSYSTGGASDTQYF.

This clone appeared once. The chain recombines TRBV19 with TRBJ2-3, with D possibly TRBD2 on 5 matching bases. The V end lost 8 bases, the J end lost 10 bases, and 13 bases lay between the germline ends. Germline V CDR1 and CDR2: LNHDA, SQIVND (reference sequence). The CDR3 covers 11 residues. The chain's CDR3 is CASETGNAQYF. The CDR3 DNA reads as TGTGCCAGTGAAACGGGGAACGCGCAGTATTTT.

The chain links TRBV2 to TRBJ1-2, with 9 bases lining up with TRBD1. CDR1 is SNHLY and CDR2 is FYNNEI in the germline V gene. The V segment lost 6 bases and the J segment 6 bases; nucleotides outside the gene matches: 5. CDR3 length: 13 residues. The CDR3 nucleotides read TGTGCCAGCAGCCCACAGGGGGCGAATGGCTACACCTTC. This gives the protein CASSPQGANGYTF.

The rearrangement joins TRBV5-6 to TRBJ2-6; no definite D call. The CDR3 is 14 amino acids. Trimming cost V 6 bases and J 2 bases, with 9 bases left between them. Germline V lookup: CDR1 SGHDT, CDR2 YYEEEE. The CDR3 nucleotides are TGTGCCAGCACCTATCGGGCTGGGGCCAACGTCCTGACTTTC. The encoded protein is CASTYRAGANVLTF.

This clone came up a few times. This sequence joins TRBV9 and TRBJ2-5; 8 bases are shared with TRBD2. The CDR3 length is 15 residues. Germline CDR1 reads SGDLS; CDR2 reads YYNGEE. V was pared by 4 bases and J by 0 bases, with 5 bases of the junction left unmatched. CDR3 DNA sequence: TGTGCCAGCAGCCCGGGGGGGCTGAACCAAGAGACCCAGTACTTC. Residues: CASSPGGLNQETQYF. Looking up the rest from reference TRBV9 and TRBJ2-5 gives the full variable domain: DSGVTQTPKHLITATGQRVTLRCSPRSGDLSVYWYQQSLDQGLQFLIQYYNGEERAKGNILERFSAQQFPDLHSELNLSSLELGDSALYFCASSPGGLNQETQYFGPGTRLLVL.

A few counts support this clone. The genes are TRBV11-2 and TRBJ1-3; D not resolved. CDR1 is SGHAT, CDR2 FQNNGV, per germline. The CDR3 length is 15 residues. V was shortened by 5 bases and J by 0 bases, with 11 bases between the two germline ends. The CDR3 spells CASSREGYSGNTIYF. CDR3 DNA: TGTGCCAGCAGCCGTGAGGGTTACTCTGGAAACACCATATATTTT. The whole variable domain, filled in from reference TRBV11-2 and TRBJ1-3, reads EAGVAQSPRYKIIEKRQSVAFWCNPISGHATLYWYQQILGQGPKLLIQFQNNGVVDDSQLPKDRFSAERLKGVDSTLKIQPAKLEDSAVYLCASSREGYSGNTIYFGEGSWLTVV.

The V call is TRBV5-6, the J call TRBJ2-5; D possibly corresponds to TRBD2 (6 bases). The CDR3 is made up of 16 amino acids. In germline, CDR1 is SGHDT, CDR2 YYEEEE. V was cut by 4 bases and J by 5 bases, with 21 bases left in between. The CDR3 nucleotides are TGTGCCAGCAGCCTGGAATTGGCTAGCGATTGGGAGACCCAGTACTTC. This encodes CASSLELASDWETQYF.

The chain is built from TRBV27 and TRBJ1-6, with D perhaps TRBD1 (5 bases). CDR3 length: 14 residues. The V gene's germline CDR1 is MNHEY and CDR2 SMNVEV (reference sequence). V lost 6 bases and J lost 8, with 14 bases in between. In DNA, the CDR3 is TGTGCCAGCAGCCCGGGGGTGGGTGATTCACCCCTCCACTTT. It specifies CASSPGVGDSPLHF.

J is TRBJ1-1 and V is TRBV4-3; TRBD1 matches 7 bases. The CDR3 is 13 amino acids. With 4 bases clipped from V and 5 bases from J, the junction kept 4 bases outside the gene matches. Germline V gene sequence: CDR1 LGHNA, CDR2 YSLEER. The CDR3 bases are TGCGCCAGCAGCCTCGGACAGGAGACTGAAGCTTTCTTT. Translating gives CASSLGQETEAFF.

The chain has TRBV29-1 and TRBJ2-1, with TRBD2 matching 8 bases. Germline V gives CDR1 SQVTM, CDR2 ANQGSEA. V lost 2 bases, J lost 9 bases, and 9 bases stayed unmatched. This CDR3 spans 14 amino acids. CDR3: CSVELSGGRSEQFF. The CDR3 coding sequence is TGCAGCGTTGAATTATCGGGGGGGCGATCTGAGCAGTTCTTC.

The chain is built from TRBV19 and TRBJ1-1, with 8 bases fitting TRBD1. The CDR3 consists of 13 residues. The J segment lost 7 bases and the V segment lost 5 bases, leaving 6 bases of the junction unmatched. From germline, CDR1 is LNHDA and CDR2 SQIVND (reference sequence). The CDR3 loop is CASSDQGAREAFF. The DNA of the CDR3 is TGTGCCAGTAGTGACCAGGGGGCTCGTGAAGCTTTCTTT.

This clone was observed a handful of times. This chain connects TRBV11-1 to TRBJ2-3; TRBD2 might be the D (5 bases). This CDR3 region has 12 residues. Germline CDR1 reads SGHAT; CDR2 reads FQDESV (reference sequence). The V and J ends lost 2 bases and 6 bases respectively, with 6 bases between them. CDR3 nucleotides: TGTGCCAGCAGCTTATGGAGGGATACGCAGTATTTT. It encodes CASSLWRDTQYF.

The chain couples TRBV30 to TRBJ2-3; perhaps TRBD1 as D (6 bases). The germline gives CDR1 GTSNPN, CDR2 SVGIG (reference sequence). The CDR3 consists of 15 residues. V was clipped by 4 bases and J by 0 bases, with 14 bases between them. The CDR3 sequence is CAWTGQPNSTDTQYF. Here the CDR3 DNA reads TGTGCCTGGACCGGACAGCCTAATAGCACAGATACGCAGTATTTT.

The rearrangement uses TRBV7-9 and TRBJ2-7; 9 nucleotides line up with TRBD1. This CDR3 is built from 14 residues. CDR1 is SEHNR, CDR2 FQNEAQ, per germline (reference sequence). V lost 8 bases to trimming and J lost 3 bases; unmatched junction nucleotides: 8. The CDR3 DNA reads TGTGCCAGCGCCACCGGGACAGGGTACTACGAGCAGTACTTC. It encodes CASATGTGYYEQYF.

This clone appeared once. This rearrangement joins TRBV14 to TRBJ2-7; the match to TRBD2 covers 9 bases. The CDR3 consists of 16 residues. Trimming at V came to 1 base and at J to 3 bases, leaving 7 bases not matched to a gene. Germline V gives CDR1 SGHDN, CDR2 FVKESK. The DNA of the CDR3 is TGTGCCAGCAGCCAAGGTTTAGGACTAGCGAGCTACGAGCAGTACTTC. Translation gives CASSQGLGLASYEQYF.

The rearrangement joins TRBV11-3 to TRBJ1-2, with D uncertain. Trimming cost V 5 bases and J 4 bases, with 11 bases left between them. The CDR3 length is 13 residues. Germline V gives CDR1 SGHNT, CDR2 YENEEA. The CDR3 loop is CASSPSGIYGYTF. Here the CDR3 DNA reads TGTGCCAGCAGCCCCTCGGGGATCTATGGCTACACCTTC.

The chain combines TRBV29-1 with TRBJ2-3; D remains unclear. The ends were cut back, 6 bases at V and 14 bases at J, with 24 bases in the middle. Germline assignment: CDR1 SQVTM and CDR2 ANQGSEA. This CDR3 is built from 13 residues. The CDR3, as DNA: TGCAGCGTAGCCCCTCAGGCTAAACGCCCGCCGTATTTT. Its translation is CSVAPQAKRPPYF.

The CDR3 DNA reads as TGTGCCAGCAGCGCGGCTAGCGGGGGAGGAGATACGCAGTATTTT. This encodes CASSAASGGGDTQYF. The chain recombines TRBV5-7 with TRBJ2-3; 10 bases match TRBD2. TRBV5-7 is noted as an ORF with a role that remains uncertain. The length of the CDR3 is 15 residues. V trimming: 4 bases; J trimming: 5 bases; junction bases outside the gene matches: 7.

The rearrangement uses TRBV19 and TRBJ1-3; 7 bases map to TRBD1. Germline V gene data show CDR1 as LNHDA and CDR2 as SQIVND (reference sequence). Trimming cost V 0 bases and J 3 bases; bases outside gene matches: 5. The CDR3 sequence is 16 residues long. CDR3 loop: CASSIEGTALGNTIYF. CDR3 bases: TGTGCCAGTAGTATAGAGGGGACAGCACTTGGAAACACCATATATTTT.